These 18 T cell receptor beta chains share one sample of origin, sequenced in a study of cytomegalovirus exposure and HLA in healthy donors. A multiplex PCR was run with 60 Vbeta primers and 13 Jbeta primers. Measured with immunoSEQ multiplex PCR; TCRdb has only the in-frame clones, and not every one. The repertoire has around 190,000 clones, 78% of them found once; the top ten carry roughly 14%. Sequencing was carried out using PBMCs. Source of these receptors: a woman younger than 45 in good health and CMV-seropositive.

The gene calls are TRBV7-2 and TRBJ1-2; possibly TRBD1 for D (5 bases). V was clipped by 3 bases and J by 7 bases, with 12 bases between them. This CDR3 comprises 13 residues. Looked up from germline, CDR1 is SGHTA and CDR2 is FQGNSA. CDR3 residues: CASSFGGARGYTF. CDR3 in DNA: TGTGCCAGCAGCTTCGGAGGGGCGCGTGGCTACACCTTC. The full variable domain, in which reference TRBV7-2 and TRBJ1-2 provide the parts outside the CDR3, is GAGVSQSPSNKVTEKGKDVELRCDPISGHTALYWYRQSLGQGLEFLIYFQGNSAPDKSGLPSDRFSAERTGGSVSTLTIQRTQQEDSAVYLCASSFGGARGYTFGSGTRLTVV.

The rearrangement uses TRBV5-1 and TRBJ1-1; D ambiguous. V lost 4 bases to trimming and J lost 5 bases, with 12 bases between them. Germline lookup yields CDR1 SGHRS and CDR2 YFSETQ. This CDR3 region has 13 residues. The CDR3 protein is CASSRRSGTEAFF. The CDR3 DNA reads as TGCGCCAGCAGCCGGAGGTCGGGGACTGAAGCTTTCTTT.

The chain uses TRBV30 and TRBJ1-5; the D is unclear. Germline V CDR1 and CDR2: GTSNPN, SVGIG (reference sequence). The CDR3 is made up of 13 amino acids. V was shortened by 5 bases and J by 3 bases, with 11 bases between the two germline ends. The CDR3 loop is CAWGPGFNQPQHF. Written as DNA, the CDR3 is TGTGCCTGGGGCCCGGGGTTCAATCAGCCCCAGCATTTT.

The chain carries TRBV19 and TRBJ2-2; D gene ambiguous. Looked up from germline, CDR1 is LNHDA and CDR2 is SQIVND (reference sequence). The CDR3 totals 11 residues. Trimming removed 5 bases from V and 8 bases from J, with 6 bases in between. The DNA of the CDR3 is TGTGCCAGTAGTTCGCGGGGGGAGCTGTTTTTT. It encodes CASSSRGELFF.

This sequence joins TRBV5-6 and TRBJ2-7; 8 bases match TRBD1. Germline CDR1 SGHDT, CDR2 YYEEEE. The length of the CDR3 is 16 residues. With 4 bases clipped from V and 0 bases from J, the junction kept 9 bases outside the gene matches. The CDR3 nucleotides are TGTGCCAGCAGCGGGGGACAGGCTACTTTCTCCTACGAGCAGTACTTC. This translates into CASSGGQATFSYEQYF.

V and J are TRBV5-5 and TRBJ1-5, with D unresolved. Germline values: CDR1 SGHKS, CDR2 YYEKEE (reference sequence). V was clipped by 2 bases and J by 5 bases, with 8 bases between them. The CDR3 length is 13 residues. CDR3 sequence (DNA): TGTGCCAGCAGCTTCGTCGGAGATCAGCCCCAGCATTTT. This translates into CASSFVGDQPQHF.

The chain uses TRBV7-9 and TRBJ1-5; 9 nucleotides line up with TRBD1. Per the germline V gene, CDR1 is SEHNR and CDR2 is FQNEAQ (reference sequence). This CDR3 has 14 residues. Germline trimming cut 5 bases from V and 7 bases from J; bases unmatched to any gene: 6. DNA of the CDR3: TGTGCCAGCAGCCACACAGGGGGCGAACAGCCCCAGCATTTT. Protein: CASSHTGGEQPQHF.

The chain carries TRBV5-4 and TRBJ1-3, with 12 bases lining up with TRBD1. The V gene end was trimmed by 4 bases and the J gene end by 2 bases; junction bases not matched to a gene: 1. Germline V gives CDR1 SGHNT, CDR2 YYREEE (reference sequence). This CDR3 is 15 amino acids long. CDR3 protein: CASSRDRGPGNTIYF. In nucleotides, the CDR3 is TGTGCCAGCAGCAGGGACAGGGGGCCTGGAAACACCATATATTTT.

The CDR3 spells CASSPRLGTEAFF. CDR3 DNA: TGTGCCAGCAGCCCGCGACTGGGCACTGAAGCTTTCTTT. The chain joins TRBV5-6 to TRBJ1-1, with D unclear. Trimming left V 4 bases short and J 4 bases short, with 11 bases between. The CDR3 consists of 13 residues. From germline, CDR1 is SGHDT and CDR2 YYEEEE.

The J gene is TRBJ2-7, the V gene TRBV11-2, with a weak D call TRBD2 (5 bases). The CDR3 is 12 residues long. Trimming stripped 2 bases from V and 9 bases from J, with 11 bases between. Germline CDR1 reads SGHAT; CDR2 reads FQNNGV. The CDR3: CASSLLGEGQYF. DNA of the CDR3: TGTGCCAGCAGCTTATTGGGTGAGGGGCAGTACTTC.

The rearrangement links TRBV28 to TRBJ1-2, with D unclear. The CDR3 extends over 12 amino acids. V lost 5 bases to trimming and J lost 8 bases, with 12 bases between them. Germline lookup yields CDR1 MDHEN and CDR2 SYDVKM. Here the CDR3 reads CASSLVSRGYTF. The CDR3 DNA follows: TGTGCCAGCAGTCTGGTCTCCCGGGGCTACACCTTC.

This clone is a singleton in its sample. The rearrangement uses TRBV6-1 and TRBJ1-5, with 7 bases that match TRBD1. CDR3 size: 16 residues. The V segment lost 4 bases and the J segment 6 bases; nucleotides outside the gene matches: 12. The germline gives CDR1 MNHNS, CDR2 SASEGT. The CDR3 DNA reads as TGTGCCAGCAGTGCTGTCGGGACAGTGGGCACTCAGCCCCAGCATTTT. This sequence encodes CASSAVGTVGTQPQHF.

This chain connects TRBV11-3 to TRBJ1-1; D remains unclear. Deletions cut 5 bases from V and 5 bases from J, with 12 bases between. Per germline, CDR1 SGHNT and CDR2 YENEEA. The CDR3 covers 13 residues. The CDR3 nucleotides read TGTGCCAGCAGCATCCGGGGATGGACTGAAGCTTTCTTT. It is translated as CASSIRGWTEAFF.

This chain joins TRBV2 and TRBJ1-2; 11 bases match TRBD1. In germline, CDR1 is SNHLY, CDR2 FYNNEI. This CDR3 region has 15 residues. J gave up 4 bases and V 6 bases, and 7 bases lay outside the gene matches. CDR3 protein: CASRQDRGLTYGYTF. CDR3 DNA: TGTGCCAGCAGGCAGGACAGGGGGCTTACCTATGGCTACACCTTC.

V is TRBV5-1 and J is TRBJ2-1, with D maybe TRBD1 (5 bases). Germline assignment: CDR1 SGHRS and CDR2 YFSETQ. The CDR3 contains 16 residues. V shed 0 bases and J shed 2 bases, with 12 bases lying between them. CDR3 residues: CASSLVGESTYNEQFF. For the CDR3, the DNA is TGCGCCAGCAGCTTGGTAGGGGAAAGCACCTACAATGAGCAGTTCTTC.

The chain uses TRBV28 and TRBJ1-2; D is perhaps TRBD1 (6 bases). The CDR3 runs 15 residues. Germline CDR1 reads MDHEN; CDR2 reads SYDVKM. V was pared by 2 bases and J by 2 bases, with 12 bases between. The CDR3 coding sequence is TGTGCCAGCAGTTTAGGACAGAACCTCAACTATGGCTACACCTTC. Residues: CASSLGQNLNYGYTF.

The rearrangement uses TRBV19 and TRBJ1-5; 12 bases are a match to TRBD1. Germline CDR1 is LNHDA and CDR2 is SQIVND (reference sequence). CDR3 length: 15 amino acids. Trimming took 7 bases from V and 9 from J; bases not matched to a gene: 10. CDR3 in DNA: TGTGCCAGTATTCCGGGACAGGGGGCGAGTATGCCCCAGCATTTT. As protein: CASIPGQGASMPQHF.

The chain combines TRBV4-1 with TRBJ2-5; 10 bases agree with TRBD2. Per germline, CDR1 MGHRA and CDR2 YSYEKL. V was clipped by 4 bases and J by 1 base; unmatched bases: 12. This CDR3 has 18 residues. The CDR3, as DNA: TGCGCCAGCAGCCGGGCCCTAACTAGCGGGACACCCCAAGAGACCCAGTACTTC. It is translated as CASSRALTSGTPQETQYF.